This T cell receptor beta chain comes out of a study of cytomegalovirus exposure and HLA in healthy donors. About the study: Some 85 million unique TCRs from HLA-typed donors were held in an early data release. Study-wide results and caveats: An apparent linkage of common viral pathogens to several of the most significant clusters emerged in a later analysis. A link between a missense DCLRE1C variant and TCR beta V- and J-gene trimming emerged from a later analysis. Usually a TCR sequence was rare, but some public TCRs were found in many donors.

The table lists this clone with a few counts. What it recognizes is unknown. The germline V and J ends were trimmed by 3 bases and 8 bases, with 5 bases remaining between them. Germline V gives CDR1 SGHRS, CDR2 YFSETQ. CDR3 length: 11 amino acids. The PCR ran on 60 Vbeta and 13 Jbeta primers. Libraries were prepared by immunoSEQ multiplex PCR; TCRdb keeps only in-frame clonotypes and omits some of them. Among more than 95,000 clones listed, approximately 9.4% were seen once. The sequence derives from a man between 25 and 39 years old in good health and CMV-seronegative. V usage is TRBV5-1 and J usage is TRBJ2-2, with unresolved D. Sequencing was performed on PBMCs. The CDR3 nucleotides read TGCGCCAGCAGCTCTCCTGGGGAGCTGTTTTTT. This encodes CASSSPGELFF.